This T cell receptor beta chain was sequenced for a study of CD8+ T cells in alopecia areata listed by TCRdb under 2018. Broadly, across the study: Treated patients were enrolled in an open-label pilot trial of oral tofacitinib at 5 to 10 mg twice daily for moderate-to-severe alopecia areata. RNA was extracted with the PAXgene miRNA kit for fixed scalp, the miRNeasy kit for PBMCs, and the RNeasy kit for mouse skin. Biopsies were taken from tofacitinib-treated patients at baseline and at 4 and 24 weeks of treatment, and a later scalp biopsy was taken in several of the tofacitinib-treated patients. Scalp tissue and sorted CD4+ and CD8+ peripheral blood T cells from patchy and totalis/universalis alopecia areata patients and from healthy controls were covered by human TCRbeta sequencing. Patients received tofacitinib for 6 to 18 months and were then followed off drug for 6 months to check for delayed response and recurrence. Amplification of TCRbeta CDR3 regions was done by immunoSEQ multiplex PCR using 35 Vbeta forward primers and 13 Jbeta reverse primers. Clonality in the scalp was compared among normal scalp (n=4), patchy alopecia areata scalp (n=8), and alopecia totalis/universalis scalp (n=8). In both human patients and the C3H/HeJ mouse model, the study applied high-throughput TCRbeta sequencing to look at T cell clonal expansion in alopecia areata. Beyond this particular receptor, the publication reports: Higher clonality and more expanded CD8+ clones were observed in lesional scalp than in normal scalp, particularly in alopecia totalis/universalis, a finding suggestive of antigenic drive. Shared TCR sequences between patients were less evident than in mice, which may be partly attributable to HLA diversity in the patient population. Unlike mouse skin, where gammadelta T cells dominate, normal human skin contains resident alphabeta T cells that get sequenced too, which complicates analysis of the scalp TCR repertoire.

Reading from cysteine to phenylalanine, the CDR3 counts 11 amino acids. The kept DNA is CDR3 alone, 33 bases in frame from the first base. V sheds 6 bases and J sheds 1 base, leaving 6 bases between their ends. The germline V gene (reference sequence) sets CDR1 to DFQATT and CDR2 to SNEGSKA. The method was the immunoSEQ multiplex PCR assay. RNA was extracted from all samples and reverse transcribed into cDNA as template for TCR sequencing. SuperScript III was used to make first-strand cDNA, primed with a 2:1 mix of oligo-dT and random hexamers. A synthetic immune receptor repertoire was used to gauge amplification bias, and whatever bias remained was removed computationally. In the original analysis: Raw reads were preprocessed to remove errors, and CDR3 was defined according to IMGT conventions as the region from the conserved cysteine to phenylalanine. Clonality was computed as 1 minus the Shannon entropy, with the entropy normalized by log2 of the number of productive unique TCRs. Whether scalp clones were CD4 or CD8 was inferred by matching scalp TCRbeta sequences against CD4 and CD8 repertoires sorted from blood. The source is immuneACCESS, and TCRdb retained only in-frame sequences with V and J called. Part of the clones is not carried over; for the studies checked, unresolved V genes explain less than half of this, and the remainder is unexplained. V, J and clone size reflect that table, while D and trimming were determined from the DNA. This sample is represented by about 150,000 clones; roughly 64% of them were singletons. The ten largest make up under 6.5% of the sample.

Remarks on this clone: Its antigen has not been determined. The input lacks base qualities; no much larger clone sits a single base away.

This specimen's time point label, interpreted: baseline before oral tofacitinib. Lesional scalp punch biopsies and peripheral blood were obtained from alopecia areata patients. After PBMCs were isolated by density centrifugation and stained for CD3, CD4 and CD8, a FACSAria was used to sort CD4+ and CD8+ T cells. The V and J genes are TRBV20-1 and TRBJ1-1; too little of a D gene remains to name it. This sample comprised CD4+ T cells sorted from blood, obtained at week 0. This receptor was obtained from a human donor with alopecia areata. In nucleotide form, the sequence is TGCAGTGCCCTTAGGAACACTGAAGCTTTCTTT. The encoded protein is CSALRNTEAFF.